These T cell receptor beta chains were read from a single sample in a study of Ad26.COV2.S vaccination and SARS-CoV-2 variants. The repertoire was sequenced with immunoSEQ multiplex PCR; TCRdb's copy has only in-frame clones and lacks some. Of fewer than 400,000 clones listed, roughly nine tenths were seen once; the top ten hold 3.5%. Sequencing was performed on peripheral blood, taken in a trial of Ad26.COV2.S vaccine versus placebo. The receptors originated from a person between 18 and 60 years old who received the Ad26.COV2.S COVID-19 vaccine or a placebo. The conserved cysteine and the conserved F or W are not part of the CDR3 here.

v_call,cdr3_aa
TRBV5-4,ASSLTGGSGTDTQY
TRBV27,ASSPYRGDQPQH
TRBV3-1/TRBV3-2,ASSLGRQGVYGYT
TRBV6-5,ASSSPRTGVGYT
TRBV5-1,ASKSFPDAPLPLH
TRBV10-3,AISGDRGAEQY
TRBV11-2,ASSLVSAAPNEKLF
TRBV7-2,ASSTPTGAGTDTQY
TRBV6-5,ASSPDRGDGYT
TRBV5-6,ASSFVSTDTQY
TRBV12-3/TRBV12-4,ASTGQGTYEQY
TRBV19,ASSIRDRGTEAF
TRBV6-5,ASSKEGINQPQH
TRBV19,ASSRTGGYEQY
TRBV5-1,ASSFATDTQY
TRBV2,ASSAGLLAEQF